A single sample is the source of the 9 T cell receptor beta chains below, sequenced in a study of radiotherapy plus CTLA-4 blockade in lung cancer. TCRdb's table, derived via immunoSEQ multiplex PCR, lists solely in-frame clones and lacks some. The repertoire holds fewer than 100,000 clones, with less than 90% as singletons. The sample was peripheral blood, taken from a patient treated with radiotherapy plus ipilimumab. The receptors were gathered from a human donor with non-small cell lung cancer who had stable disease on radiotherapy plus ipilimumab.

The chain uses TRBV29-1 and TRBJ2-2; 13 positions match TRBD2. J gave up 6 bases and V 7 bases, and 5 bases lay outside the gene matches. The CDR3 covers 14 residues. Germline V lookup: CDR1 SQVTM, CDR2 ANQGSEA. In DNA form, the CDR3 reads TGCAGCGAGGGACTAGCGGGGCTAGCCGGGGAGCTGTTTTTT. It encodes CSEGLAGLAGELFF.

This clone was counted between two and nine times. The genes are TRBV6-5 and TRBJ1-2; D is undetermined. Germline CDR1 MNHEY, CDR2 SVGAGI. This CDR3 has 13 amino acids. Trimming cost V 9 bases and J 7 bases, with 18 bases left between them. Here the CDR3 reads CASVMGPRTGYTF. The DNA for the CDR3 is TGTGCCAGTGTAATGGGCCCGAGGACTGGCTACACCTTC.

This clone has more than one count but fewer than ten. The chain employs TRBV19 and TRBJ1-4; D ambiguous. V dropped 0 bases and J dropped 7 bases, with 9 bases sitting between them. The germline V gene encodes CDR1 LNHDA and CDR2 SQIVND (reference sequence). CDR3 length equals 14 residues. CDR3 sequence reads: CASSIDLESEKLFF. As DNA, the CDR3 is TGTGCCAGTAGTATAGACCTGGAGAGTGAAAAACTGTTTTTT. Based on the CDR3 plus reference TRBV19 and TRBJ1-4, the full variable domain is DGGITQSPKYLFRKEGQNVTLSCEQNLNHDAMYWYRQDPGQGLRLIYYSQIVNDFQKGDIAEGYSVSREKKESFPLTVTSAQKNPTAFYLCASSIDLESEKLFFGSGTQLSVL.

CDR3 in amino acids: CASSTVSGVSYNEQFF. The DNA of the CDR3 is TGTGCCAGCAGCACCGTAAGCGGAGTTTCCTACAATGAGCAGTTCTTC. The chain links TRBV11-2 to TRBJ2-1, with D perhaps matching TRBD2 (5 bases). The CDR3 sequence is 16 residues long. Trimming shortened V by 5 bases and J by 1 base, and 15 bases separated the two germline ends. Germline V gene data show CDR1 as SGHAT and CDR2 as FQNNGV.

The chain uses TRBV5-6 and TRBJ2-3; D is tentatively TRBD1 or TRBD2 (6 bases each). The length of the CDR3 is 16 residues. Trimming took 4 bases from V and 0 from J, leaving 15 bases between them. CDR1 is SGHDT, CDR2 YYEEEE, per germline. CDR3 sequence: CASSPVGGGSTDTQYF. The CDR3 region has the DNA TGTGCCAGCAGCCCGGTCGGAGGGGGAAGCACAGATACGCAGTATTTT.

This clone turned up a few times. V is TRBV6-5 and J is TRBJ2-6; D is tentatively TRBD1 or TRBD2 (6 bases each). The CDR3 loop spans 16 amino acids. Trimming pared 2 bases from V and 4 bases from J, leaving 12 bases between. Per the germline V gene, CDR1 is MNHEY and CDR2 is SVGAGI. The CDR3 sequence: CASSYRGTVGANVLTF. The CDR3 region has the DNA TGTGCCAGCAGTTACAGGGGGACTGTGGGGGCCAACGTCCTGACTTTC.

The CDR3 is CASSLAGTADNEQFF. CDR3 nucleotides: TGCGCCAGCAGCTTGGCCGGGACGGCCGACAATGAGCAGTTCTTC. V and J are TRBV5-1 and TRBJ2-1; possibly TRBD1 or TRBD2 for D (5 bases each). This CDR3 has 15 residues. Germline loops: CDR1 SGHRS, CDR2 YFSETQ. Trimming left V 0 bases short and J 5 bases short, with 12 bases between. The variable domain in full, with the rest retrieved from reference TRBV5-1 and TRBJ2-1, is KAGVTQTPRYLIKTRGQQVTLSCSPISGHRSVSWYQQTPGQGLQFLFEYFSETQRNKGNFPGRFSGRQFSNSRSEMNVSTLELGDSALYLCASSLAGTADNEQFFGPGTRLTVL.

This chain links TRBV9 with TRBJ2-5; 10 bases align to TRBD2. Germline CDR1 reads SGDLS; CDR2 reads YYNGEE. Trimming removed 0 bases from V and 2 bases from J; junction bases left unmatched: 1. The CDR3 is made up of 15 amino acids. The CDR3 spells CASSVEAGGQETQYF. CDR3 nucleotide sequence: TGTGCCAGCAGCGTAGAAGCGGGGGGGCAAGAGACCCAGTACTTC.

This rearrangement joins TRBV9 to TRBJ1-6, with D perhaps matching TRBD1 (5 bases). V lost 3 bases and J lost 6, with 10 bases in between. The germline gives CDR1 SGDLS, CDR2 YYNGEE. This CDR3 contains 14 residues. Written as DNA, the CDR3 is TGTGCCAGCAGCGCCGGGACCGGTAATTCACCCCTCCACTTT. It yields the protein CASSAGTGNSPLHF.